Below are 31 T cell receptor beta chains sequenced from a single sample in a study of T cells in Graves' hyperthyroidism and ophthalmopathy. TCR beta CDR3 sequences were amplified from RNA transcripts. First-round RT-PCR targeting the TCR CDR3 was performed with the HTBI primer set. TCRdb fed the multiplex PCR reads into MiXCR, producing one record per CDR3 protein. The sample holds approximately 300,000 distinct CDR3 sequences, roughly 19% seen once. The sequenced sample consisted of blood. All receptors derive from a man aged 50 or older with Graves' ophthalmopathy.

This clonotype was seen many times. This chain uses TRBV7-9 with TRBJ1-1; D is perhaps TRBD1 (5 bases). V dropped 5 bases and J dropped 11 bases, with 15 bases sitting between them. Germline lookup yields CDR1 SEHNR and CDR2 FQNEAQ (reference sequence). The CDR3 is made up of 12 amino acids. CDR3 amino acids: CASSLPYPGAFF. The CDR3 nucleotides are TGTGCCAGCAGCCTACCGTATCCAGGGGCTTTCTTT.

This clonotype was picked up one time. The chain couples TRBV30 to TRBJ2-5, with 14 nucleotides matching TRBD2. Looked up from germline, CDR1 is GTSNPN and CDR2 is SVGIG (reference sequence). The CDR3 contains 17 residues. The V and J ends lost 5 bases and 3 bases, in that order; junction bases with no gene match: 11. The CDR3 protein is CAWGHPGLAGAKETQYF. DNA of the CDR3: TGTGCCTGGGGCCACCCGGGACTAGCGGGAGCCAAAGAGACCCAGTACTTC.

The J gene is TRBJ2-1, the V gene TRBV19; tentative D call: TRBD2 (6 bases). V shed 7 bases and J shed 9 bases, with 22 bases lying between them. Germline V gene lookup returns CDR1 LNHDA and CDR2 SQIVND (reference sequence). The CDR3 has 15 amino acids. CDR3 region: CASTPTMTSFGEQFF. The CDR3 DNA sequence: TGTGCCAGTACCCCAACCATGACTAGTTTCGGTGAGCAGTTCTTC.

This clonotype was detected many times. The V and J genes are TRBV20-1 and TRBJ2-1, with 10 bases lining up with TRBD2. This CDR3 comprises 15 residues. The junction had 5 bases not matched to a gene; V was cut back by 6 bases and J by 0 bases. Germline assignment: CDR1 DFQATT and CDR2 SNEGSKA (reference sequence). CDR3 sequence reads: CSAGTSESSYNEQFF. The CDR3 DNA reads TGCAGTGCAGGGACTAGCGAAAGCTCCTACAATGAGCAGTTCTTC.

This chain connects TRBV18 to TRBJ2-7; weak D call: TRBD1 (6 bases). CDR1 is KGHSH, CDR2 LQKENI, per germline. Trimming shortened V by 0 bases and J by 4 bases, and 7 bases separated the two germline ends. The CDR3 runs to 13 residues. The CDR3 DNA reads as TGTGCCAGCTCACCACCCGGACAGTACGAGCAGTACTTC. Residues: CASSPPGQYEQYF.

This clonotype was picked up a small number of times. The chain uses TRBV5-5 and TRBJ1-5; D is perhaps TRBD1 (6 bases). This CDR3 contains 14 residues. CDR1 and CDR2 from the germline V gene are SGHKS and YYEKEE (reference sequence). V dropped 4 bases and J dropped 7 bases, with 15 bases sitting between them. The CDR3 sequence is CASSPEGGGQPQHF. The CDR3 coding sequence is TGTGCCAGCAGCCCCGAGGGAGGGGGACAGCCCCAGCATTTT.

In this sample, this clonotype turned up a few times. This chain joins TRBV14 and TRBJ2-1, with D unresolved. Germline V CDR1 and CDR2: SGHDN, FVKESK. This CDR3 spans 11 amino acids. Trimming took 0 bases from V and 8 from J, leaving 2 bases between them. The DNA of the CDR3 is TGTGCCAGCAGCCAAGATCATGAGCAGTTCTTC. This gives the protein CASSQDHEQFF.

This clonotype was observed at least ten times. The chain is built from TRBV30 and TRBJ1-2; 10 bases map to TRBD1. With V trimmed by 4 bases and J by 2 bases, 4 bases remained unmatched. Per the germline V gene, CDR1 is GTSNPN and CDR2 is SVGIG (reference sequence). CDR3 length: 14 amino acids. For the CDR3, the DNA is TGTGCCTGGACTAGGGACAGGGGCAACTATGGCTACACCTTC. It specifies CAWTRDRGNYGYTF.

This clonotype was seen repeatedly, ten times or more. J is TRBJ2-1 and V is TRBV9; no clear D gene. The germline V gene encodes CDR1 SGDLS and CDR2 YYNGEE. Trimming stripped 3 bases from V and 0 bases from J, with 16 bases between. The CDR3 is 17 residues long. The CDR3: CASSGNPLDTSYNEQFF. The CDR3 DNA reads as TGTGCCAGCAGCGGAAACCCACTTGACACCTCCTACAATGAGCAGTTCTTC.

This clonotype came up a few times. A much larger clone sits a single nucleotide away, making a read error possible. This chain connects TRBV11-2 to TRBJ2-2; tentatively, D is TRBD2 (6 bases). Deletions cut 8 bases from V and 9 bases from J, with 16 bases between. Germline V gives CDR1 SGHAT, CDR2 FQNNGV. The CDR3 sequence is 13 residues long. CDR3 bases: TGTGCCAGCGAGGGCGTGCGGGGCAGGGAGCTGTTTTTT. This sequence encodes CASEGVRGRELFF.

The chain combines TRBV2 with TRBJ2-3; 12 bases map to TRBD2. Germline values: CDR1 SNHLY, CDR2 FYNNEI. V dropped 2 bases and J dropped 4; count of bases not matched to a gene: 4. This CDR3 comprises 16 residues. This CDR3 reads CASSELAGGPSDTQYF. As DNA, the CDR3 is TGTGCCAGCAGTGAACTAGCGGGAGGGCCCTCAGATACGCAGTATTTT.

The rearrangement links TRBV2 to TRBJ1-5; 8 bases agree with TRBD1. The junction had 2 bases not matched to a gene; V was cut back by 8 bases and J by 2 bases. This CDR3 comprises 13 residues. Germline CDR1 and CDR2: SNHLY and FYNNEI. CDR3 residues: CASDRGGNQPQHF. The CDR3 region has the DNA TGTGCCAGCGACAGGGGAGGCAATCAGCCCCAGCATTTT.

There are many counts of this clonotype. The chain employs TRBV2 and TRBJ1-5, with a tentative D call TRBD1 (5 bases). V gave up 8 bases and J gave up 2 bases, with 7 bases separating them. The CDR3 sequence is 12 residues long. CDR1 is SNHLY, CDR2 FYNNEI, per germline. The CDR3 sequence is CASRGGNQPQHF. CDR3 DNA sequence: TGTGCCAGCCGGGGGGGCAATCAGCCCCAGCATTTT.

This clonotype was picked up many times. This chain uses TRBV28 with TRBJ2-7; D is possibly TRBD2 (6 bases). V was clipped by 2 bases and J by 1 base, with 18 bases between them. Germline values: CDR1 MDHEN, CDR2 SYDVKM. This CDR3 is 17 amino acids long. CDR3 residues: CASSLLVGRGLSYEQYF. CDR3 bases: TGTGCCAGCAGTTTACTCGTCGGGAGAGGTCTATCCTACGAGCAGTACTTC.

In DNA form, the CDR3 reads TGCGCCAGCAGTGAGTCTTTGGCACTTCGAATCACTTCCTACGAGCAGTACTTC. Amino acids: CASSESLALRITSYEQYF. The chain joins TRBV10-2 to TRBJ2-7; the D is unclear. This CDR3 is built from 18 residues. Germline CDR1 reads WSHSY; CDR2 reads SAAADI. Trimming left V 0 bases short and J 1 base short, with 19 bases between.

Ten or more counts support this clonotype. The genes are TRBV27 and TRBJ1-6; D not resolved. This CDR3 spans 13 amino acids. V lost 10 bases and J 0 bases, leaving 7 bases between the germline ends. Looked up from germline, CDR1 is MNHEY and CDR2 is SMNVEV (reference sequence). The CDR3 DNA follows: TGTGCCACTGGGAGCTCCTATAATTCACCCCTCCACTTT. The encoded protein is CATGSSYNSPLHF.

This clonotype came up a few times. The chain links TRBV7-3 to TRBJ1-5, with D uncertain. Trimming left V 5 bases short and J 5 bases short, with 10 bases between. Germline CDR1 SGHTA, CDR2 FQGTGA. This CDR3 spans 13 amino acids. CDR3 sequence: CASSPRPDQPQHF. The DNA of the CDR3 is TGTGCCAGCAGCCCTCGACCTGATCAGCCCCAGCATTTT.

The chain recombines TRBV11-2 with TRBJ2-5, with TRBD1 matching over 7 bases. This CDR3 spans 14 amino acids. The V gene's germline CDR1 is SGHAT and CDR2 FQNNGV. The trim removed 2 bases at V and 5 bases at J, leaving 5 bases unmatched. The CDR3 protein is CASSLQGGRETQYF. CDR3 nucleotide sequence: TGTGCCAGCAGCTTACAAGGGGGCCGGGAGACCCAGTACTTC.

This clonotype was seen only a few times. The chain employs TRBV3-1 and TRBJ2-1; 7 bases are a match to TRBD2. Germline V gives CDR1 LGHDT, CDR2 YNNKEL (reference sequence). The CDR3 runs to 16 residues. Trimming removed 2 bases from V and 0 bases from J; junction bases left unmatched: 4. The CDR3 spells CASSQTGGSSYNEQFF. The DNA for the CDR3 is TGTGCCAGCAGCCAAACGGGGGGAAGCTCCTACAATGAGCAGTTCTTC.

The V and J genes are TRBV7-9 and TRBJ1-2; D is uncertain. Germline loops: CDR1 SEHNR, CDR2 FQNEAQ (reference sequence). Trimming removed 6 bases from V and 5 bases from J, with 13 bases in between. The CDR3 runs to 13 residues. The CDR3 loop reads CASSTDVGYGYTF. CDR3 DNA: TGTGCCAGCAGTACAGACGTGGGGTATGGCTACACCTTC.

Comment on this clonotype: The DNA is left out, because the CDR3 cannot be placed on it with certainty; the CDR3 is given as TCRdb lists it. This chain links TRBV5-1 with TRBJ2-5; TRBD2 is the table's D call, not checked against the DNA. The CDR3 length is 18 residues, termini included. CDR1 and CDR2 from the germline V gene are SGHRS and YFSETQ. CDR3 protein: CASSLRLAGVFFGETQYF.

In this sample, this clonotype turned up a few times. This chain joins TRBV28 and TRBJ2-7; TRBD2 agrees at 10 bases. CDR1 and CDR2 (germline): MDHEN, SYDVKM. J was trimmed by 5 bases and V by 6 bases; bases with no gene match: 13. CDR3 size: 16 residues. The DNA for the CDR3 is TGTGCCAGCAGCTACAGTACTAGCGGGAATGGGCACGAGCAGTACTTC. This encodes CASSYSTSGNGHEQYF.

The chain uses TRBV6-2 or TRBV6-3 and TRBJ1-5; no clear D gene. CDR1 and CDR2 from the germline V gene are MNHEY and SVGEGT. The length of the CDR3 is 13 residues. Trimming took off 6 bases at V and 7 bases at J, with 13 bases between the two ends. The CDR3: CASSYRVDQPQHF. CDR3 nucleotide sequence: TGTGCCAGCAGCTACCGTGTGGACCAGCCCCAGCATTTT.

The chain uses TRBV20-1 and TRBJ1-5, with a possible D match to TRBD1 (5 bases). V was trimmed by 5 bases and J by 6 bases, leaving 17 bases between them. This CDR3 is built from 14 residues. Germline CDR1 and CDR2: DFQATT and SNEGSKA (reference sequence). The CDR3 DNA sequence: TGCAGTGCTCTACCTTGGGGGGTGGGTCAGCCCCAGCATTTT. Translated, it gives CSALPWGVGQPQHF.

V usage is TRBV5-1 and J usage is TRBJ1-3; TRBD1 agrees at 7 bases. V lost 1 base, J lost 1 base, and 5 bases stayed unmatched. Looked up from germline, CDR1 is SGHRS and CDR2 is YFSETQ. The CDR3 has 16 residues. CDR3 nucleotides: TGCGCCAGCAGCTTGAGCACGGGACAGTCTGGAAACACCATATATTTT. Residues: CASSLSTGQSGNTIYF.

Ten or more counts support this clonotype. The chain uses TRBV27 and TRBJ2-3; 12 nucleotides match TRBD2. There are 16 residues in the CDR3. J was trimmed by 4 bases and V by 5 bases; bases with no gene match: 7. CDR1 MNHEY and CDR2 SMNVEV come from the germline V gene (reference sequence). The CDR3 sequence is CASSPGLAGRADTQYF. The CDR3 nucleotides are TGTGCCAGCAGTCCAGGACTAGCGGGACGCGCAGATACGCAGTATTTT.

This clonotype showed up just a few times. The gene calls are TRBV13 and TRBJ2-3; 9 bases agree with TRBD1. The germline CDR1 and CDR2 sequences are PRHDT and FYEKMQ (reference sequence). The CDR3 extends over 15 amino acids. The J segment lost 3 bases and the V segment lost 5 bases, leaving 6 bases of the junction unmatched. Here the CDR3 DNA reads TGTGCCAGCAGCCCGGGACAGGGTCGGACAGATACGCAGTATTTT. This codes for CASSPGQGRTDTQYF.

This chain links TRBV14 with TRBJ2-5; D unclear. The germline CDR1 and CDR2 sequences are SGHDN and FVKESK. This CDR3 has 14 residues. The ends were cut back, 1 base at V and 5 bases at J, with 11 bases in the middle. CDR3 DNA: TGTGCCAGCAGCCAAGGCCCGGTGGTGGAGACCCAGTACTTC. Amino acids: CASSQGPVVETQYF. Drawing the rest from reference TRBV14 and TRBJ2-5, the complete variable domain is EAGVTQFPSHSVIEKGQTVTLRCDPISGHDNLYWYRRVMGKEIKFLLHFVKESKQDESGMPNNRFLAERTGGTYSTLKVQPAELEDSGVYFCASSQGPVVETQYFGPGTRLLVL.

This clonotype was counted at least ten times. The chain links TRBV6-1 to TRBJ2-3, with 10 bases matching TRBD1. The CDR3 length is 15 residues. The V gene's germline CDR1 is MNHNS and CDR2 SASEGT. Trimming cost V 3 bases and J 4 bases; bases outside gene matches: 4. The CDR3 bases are TGTGCCAGCAGTGATCAGACAGGGGGCCCAGATACGCAGTATTTT. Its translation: CASSDQTGGPDTQYF.

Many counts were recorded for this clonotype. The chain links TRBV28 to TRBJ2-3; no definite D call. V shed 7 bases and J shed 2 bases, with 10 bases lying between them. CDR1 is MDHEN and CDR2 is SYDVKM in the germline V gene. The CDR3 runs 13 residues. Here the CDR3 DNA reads TGTGCCAGCACGACCCCCGTCACAGATACGCAGTATTTT. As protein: CASTTPVTDTQYF.

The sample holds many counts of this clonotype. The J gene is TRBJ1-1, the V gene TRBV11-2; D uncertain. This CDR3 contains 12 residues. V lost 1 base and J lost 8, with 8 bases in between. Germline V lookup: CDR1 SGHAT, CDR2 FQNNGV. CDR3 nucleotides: TGTGCCAGCAGCTTAGTACGGAGGGAAGCTTTCTTT. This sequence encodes CASSLVRREAFF.